Sequencing of this T cell receptor beta chain was carried out in a study of T cell repertoires in cytomegalovirus infection. Study details: The authors relied on CMV epitopes, both recently identified HLA-C-restricted and well-studied HLA-B-restricted. Indications of both CMV infection and matching HLA type were provided by public TCR beta signatures.

Study-level findings and limits: Cumulated frequencies of public TCR beta families served to identify carriers of CMV plus the relevant HLA. The ex vivo response was dominated by HLA-C-restricted CMV-specific TCR beta clonotypes.

TCRdb called the reads again in MiXCR, with one record for every CDR3 protein. This sample has some 110,000 distinct CDR3 sequences, with 32% found just once. CDR1 is MNHEY and CDR2 is SMNVEV in the germline V gene (reference sequence). J was trimmed by 3 bases and V by 6 bases; bases with no gene match: 2. The CDR3 is 13 residues long. A note on this clonotype: Its antigen is not identified.

The V gene is TRBV27, the J gene TRBJ2-1; TRBD2 aligns across 7 bases. This clonotype was obtained from a human donor in good health (CMV status not recorded). Some clones in this sample may be carry-over from other donors' samples. The material sequenced was CD8+ T cells from cultured PBMCs, taken from culture after CMV antigen stimulation. The CDR3 here is CASRTGGYNEQFF. CDR3 coding DNA: TGTGCCAGCAGGACGGGGGGCTACAATGAGCAGTTCTTC.